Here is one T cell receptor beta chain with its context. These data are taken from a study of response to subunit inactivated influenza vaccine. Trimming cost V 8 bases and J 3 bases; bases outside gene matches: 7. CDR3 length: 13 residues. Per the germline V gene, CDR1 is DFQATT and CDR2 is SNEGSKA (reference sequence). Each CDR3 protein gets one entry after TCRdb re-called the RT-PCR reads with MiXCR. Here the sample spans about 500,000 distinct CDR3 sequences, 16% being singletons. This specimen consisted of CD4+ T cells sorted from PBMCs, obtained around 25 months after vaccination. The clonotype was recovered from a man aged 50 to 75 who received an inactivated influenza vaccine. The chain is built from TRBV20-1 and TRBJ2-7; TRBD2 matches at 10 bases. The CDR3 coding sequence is TGCAGTCTCCAAGCGGGAGGGGACTACGAGCAGTACTTC. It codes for CSLQAGGDYEQYF.